The 26 T cell receptor beta chains given below trace back to one sample, sequenced in a study of blood T cell repertoires in COVID-19. The table came from immunoSEQ multiplex PCR; TCRdb's copy has only in-frame clones and leaves some out. This table has under 50,000 clones, 75% to 85% appearing once. The sequenced material came from peripheral blood. These receptors all stem from a man aged 35 to 55 with acute or convalescent COVID-19.

This clone was counted between two and nine times. The V call is TRBV6-5, the J call TRBJ1-2; TRBD1 matches 9 bases. The J segment lost 4 bases and the V segment lost 8 bases, leaving 8 bases of the junction unmatched. The CDR3 loop spans 14 amino acids. Germline CDR1 MNHEY, CDR2 SVGAGI. This CDR3 reads CASGRLQGAYGYTF. The CDR3 DNA follows: TGTGCCAGCGGGCGTCTACAGGGGGCCTATGGCTACACCTTC.

The chain has TRBV6-2 or TRBV6-3 and TRBJ2-3, with a weak D call TRBD1 (5 bases). The V gene's germline CDR1 is MNHEY and CDR2 SVGEGT. The CDR3 covers 18 residues. V shed 2 bases and J shed 8 bases, with 26 bases lying between them. CDR3 nucleotides: TGTGCCAGCAGTTACCCGTGGACCCAAATAGGGGATAAGGGTACGCAGTATTTT. Encoded protein: CASSYPWTQIGDKGTQYF.

This clone showed up just a few times. The chain combines TRBV6-5 with TRBJ1-5, with D possibly TRBD1 on 5 matching bases. There are 13 residues in the CDR3. Germline CDR1 reads MNHEY; CDR2 reads SVGAGI. The V end lost 4 bases, the J end lost 10 bases, and 14 bases lay between the germline ends. The CDR3 DNA reads as TGTGCCAGCAGTTCCTCGCAGGGTCACCCCCAGCATTTT. Translation: CASSSSQGHPQHF.

This clone was seen only a few times. J is TRBJ1-2 and V is TRBV29-1, with D hard to call. The V gene's germline CDR1 is SQVTM and CDR2 ANQGSEA. The CDR3 is 12 amino acids. V was shortened by 1 base and J by 10 bases, with 13 bases between the two germline ends. The CDR3 protein is CSVEASPLVYTF. The DNA for the CDR3 is TGCAGCGTTGAAGCCAGTCCTCTAGTCTACACCTTC.

The V and J genes are TRBV4-1 and TRBJ2-1; the D is unclear. The CDR3 is 13 residues long. Germline CDR1 reads MGHRA; CDR2 reads YSYEKL. The V end was cut by 0 bases, the J end by 12 bases, with 12 bases between. CDR3 residues: CASSQDSRLGQFF. Written as DNA, the CDR3 is TGCGCCAGCAGCCAAGATAGCCGGCTCGGGCAGTTCTTC.

The rearrangement links TRBV2 to TRBJ1-1; 7 nucleotides line up with TRBD1. This CDR3 contains 13 residues. The J segment lost 2 bases and the V segment lost 7 bases, leaving 4 bases of the junction unmatched. The V gene's germline CDR1 is SNHLY and CDR2 FYNNEI. Here the CDR3 DNA reads TGTGCCAGCAACTGGGACAGAAACACTGAAGCTTTCTTT. Translated, it gives CASNWDRNTEAFF.

This clone has a single count. The DNA of the CDR3 is TGCGCCAGCAGACCCACTAGCGGGGTGAACTCTGAGCAGTTCTTC. Protein sequence: CASRPTSGVNSEQFF. V is TRBV5-1 and J is TRBJ2-1; 10 nucleotides agree with TRBD2. Germline values: CDR1 SGHRS, CDR2 YFSETQ. The CDR3 length is 15 residues. The ends lost 5 bases at V and 9 bases at J; junction bases unmatched: 11.

The CDR3 DNA follows: TGCGCCAGCAGCCTAGGGACTAGCGGGGAAGATACGCAGTATTTT. Encoded protein: CASSLGTSGEDTQYF. The chain employs TRBV10-1 and TRBJ2-3, with 13 bases lining up with TRBD2. Looked up from germline, CDR1 is WNHNN and CDR2 is SYGVQD (reference sequence). The CDR3 contains 15 residues. V lost 6 bases, J lost 5 bases, and 5 bases stayed unmatched.

Only a few counts were recorded for this clone. V and J are TRBV5-6 and TRBJ2-5; the match to TRBD1 covers 8 bases. The V and J ends lost 2 bases and 8 bases, in that order; junction bases with no gene match: 14. The CDR3 extends over 16 amino acids. CDR1 and CDR2 from the germline V gene are SGHDT and YYEEEE. This chain's CDR3 is CASSFLGTGATDTQYF. As DNA, the CDR3 is TGTGCCAGCAGCTTCTTGGGGACAGGAGCCACCGATACCCAGTACTTC.

The V and J genes are TRBV5-1 and TRBJ2-5; tentative D call: TRBD1 (6 bases). The germline CDR1 and CDR2 sequences are SGHRS and YFSETQ. The CDR3 length is 14 residues. Trimming stripped 3 bases from V and 3 bases from J, with 12 bases between. CDR3 residues: CASSSTGPKETQYF. The CDR3 DNA follows: TGCGCCAGCAGCTCGACAGGTCCAAAAGAGACCCAGTACTTC.

The chain links TRBV18 to TRBJ2-1, with D possibly matching TRBD1 (7 bases). The CDR3 loop spans 15 amino acids. Deletions cut 3 bases from V and 1 base from J, with 10 bases between. Per germline, CDR1 KGHSH and CDR2 LQKENI. In DNA, the CDR3 is TGTGCCAGCTCACCGCAGGGGGGATCCTACAATGAGCAGTTCTTC. Its protein product is CASSPQGGSYNEQFF.

The chain is built from TRBV2 and TRBJ2-1; 10 positions agree with TRBD2. Losses at the gene ends were 11 bases for V and 4 bases for J; bases not matched to a gene: 5. The CDR3 extends over 13 amino acids. The germline gives CDR1 SNHLY, CDR2 FYNNEI. The CDR3 sequence: CASWTSGYNEQFF. DNA for the CDR3: TGTGCCTCATGGACTAGCGGATACAATGAGCAGTTCTTC.

The chain recombines TRBV5-1 with TRBJ1-1, with D uncertain. Deletions cut 4 bases from V and 1 base from J, with 20 bases between. The germline V gene has CDR1 SGHRS and CDR2 YFSETQ. The CDR3 is 17 amino acids. The DNA of the CDR3 is TGCGCCAGCAGCCCCGTCCAGTGGGCAAATAAGAACACTGAAGCTTTCTTT. This encodes CASSPVQWANKNTEAFF.

V and J are TRBV6-2 or TRBV6-3 and TRBJ2-3; weak D call: TRBD2 (6 bases). The CDR3 spans 17 residues. The germline gives CDR1 MNHEY, CDR2 SVGEGT. Trimming cost V 6 bases and J 3 bases, with 22 bases left between them. CDR3 amino acids: CASSDPQYLRGTDTQYF. DNA of the CDR3: TGTGCCAGCAGCGACCCCCAATATCTTCGGGGGACAGATACGCAGTATTTT.

This clone was detected only once. This chain connects TRBV6-2 or TRBV6-3 to TRBJ1-5; D call uncertain. V was pared by 0 bases and J by 7 bases, with 19 bases between. Germline V gene data show CDR1 as MNHEY and CDR2 as SVGEGT. This CDR3 region has 17 residues. The CDR3 DNA is TGTGCCAGCAGTTACTCGGAGCGGTACGGTGGGAAGCAGCCCCAGCATTTT. Its protein product is CASSYSERYGGKQPQHF.

The J gene is TRBJ2-7, the V gene TRBV5-1; possible D gene TRBD1, 6 bases. The CDR3 contains 14 residues. The germline V gene encodes CDR1 SGHRS and CDR2 YFSETQ. Trimming stripped 7 bases from V and 5 bases from J, with 19 bases between. CDR3 sequence (DNA): TGCGCCAGCGCATTACAGGGACACCCCAACGAGCAGTACTTC. It yields the protein CASALQGHPNEQYF.

J is TRBJ2-5 and V is TRBV12-3 or TRBV12-4, with D perhaps matching TRBD1 (5 bases). The CDR3 loop spans 12 amino acids. V dropped 5 bases and J dropped 3 bases, with 7 bases sitting between them. This CDR3 reads CASSRQKETQYF. DNA for the CDR3: TGTGCCAGCAGTCGACAGAAAGAGACCCAGTACTTC.

The CDR3: CSASLALTDTQYF. In DNA form, the CDR3 reads TGCAGTGCTAGTCTGGCTCTCACAGATACGCAGTATTTT. The chain has TRBV20-1 and TRBJ2-3, with unresolved D. CDR3 length equals 13 residues. Germline V lookup: CDR1 DFQATT, CDR2 SNEGSKA (reference sequence). With 3 bases removed from V and 2 bases from J, the gap between germline ends came to 9 bases.

The chain recombines TRBV2 with TRBJ1-5, with D possibly TRBD1 on 6 matching bases. V lost 6 bases to trimming and J lost 5 bases, with 17 bases between them. There are 15 residues in the CDR3. CDR1 SNHLY and CDR2 FYNNEI come from the germline V gene. CDR3 in amino acids: CASSGEGGRYQPQHF. The CDR3 bases are TGTGCCAGCAGCGGGGAGGGGGGAAGGTATCAGCCCCAGCATTTT.

The rearrangement links TRBV29-1 to TRBJ1-1; 8 bases are shared with TRBD1. The ends lost 5 bases at V and 5 bases at J; junction bases unmatched: 7. The V gene's germline CDR1 is SQVTM and CDR2 ANQGSEA. The CDR3 covers 13 residues. CDR3 residues: CSVKGQEVTEAFF. The CDR3 nucleotides are TGCAGCGTTAAGGGACAGGAGGTTACTGAAGCTTTCTTT.

The genes are TRBV6-6 and TRBJ1-6; 8 positions match TRBD1. V shed 5 bases, J shed 7 bases, and the junction held 7 bases outside the gene matches. CDR1 MNHNY and CDR2 SVGAGI come from the germline V gene (reference sequence). This CDR3 comprises 15 residues. This chain's CDR3 is CASSRGGQANSPLHF. The CDR3 nucleotides are TGTGCCAGCAGTAGGGGGGGACAGGCCAATTCACCCCTCCACTTT.

V usage is TRBV5-1 and J usage is TRBJ1-4, with D uncertain. V was shortened by 4 bases and J by 5 bases, with 12 bases between the two germline ends. This CDR3 is built from 14 residues. Germline CDR1 SGHRS, CDR2 YFSETQ. Written as DNA, the CDR3 is TGCGCCAGCAGCCAGGCGCCGGGGAATGAAAAACTGTTTTTT. It translates to CASSQAPGNEKLFF.

The genes are TRBV19 and TRBJ2-4; a possible D gene is TRBD2 (7 bases). This CDR3 region has 17 residues. Per germline, CDR1 LNHDA and CDR2 SQIVND (reference sequence). V was pared by 3 bases and J by 3 bases, with 18 bases between. CDR3 bases: TGTGCCAGTAGTATCTTCTCTCGGGGGGCTTTCAAAAACATTCAGTACTTC. This codes for CASSIFSRGAFKNIQYF.

CDR3 DNA sequence: TGTGCCAACCCCCTTGGGAGGCAGGGAAGGTGCCACTACAATGAGCAGTTCTTC. Protein product: CANPLGRQGRCHYNEQFF. V is TRBV5-3 and J is TRBJ2-1, with D tentatively TRBD2 (6 bases). TRBV5-3 is labeled an ORF, and its function is uncertain. The CDR3 is 18 residues long. With 9 bases removed from V and 3 bases from J, the gap between germline ends came to 28 bases.

The V and J genes are TRBV11-3 and TRBJ2-2, with D perhaps TRBD1 (5 bases). Germline CDR1 is SGHNT and CDR2 is YENEEA. Between the trimmed V and J ends, which lost 8 bases and 2 bases, there was a span of 9 bases. The CDR3 spans 13 residues. This chain's CDR3 is CASGATNTGELFF. DNA for the CDR3: TGTGCCAGCGGGGCCACAAACACCGGGGAGCTGTTTTTT.

This clone was detected once. This chain uses TRBV3-1 (or the pseudogene TRBV3-2) with TRBJ2-3; 9 bases align to TRBD2. Trimming took 1 base from V and 2 from J; bases not matched to a gene: 7. This CDR3 contains 17 residues. CDR1 and CDR2 from the germline V gene are LGHDT and YNNKEL (reference sequence). CDR3 amino acids: CASSQVTSGGFTDTQYF. The CDR3 nucleotides read TGTGCCAGCAGCCAAGTCACAAGCGGGGGGTTCACAGATACGCAGTATTTT.